Shown below are 11 T cell receptor beta chains from a single sample sequenced in a study of radiotherapy plus CTLA-4 blockade in lung cancer. Using immunoSEQ multiplex PCR, the repertoire was profiled, and TCRdb retains in-frame clones only, with some absent. The sample yields about 24,000 clones, about 71% seen once. Here the sequenced sample was peripheral blood, taken from a patient treated with radiotherapy plus ipilimumab. The origin of the receptors is a human donor with non-small cell lung cancer whose response to radiotherapy plus ipilimumab could not be evaluated.

The chain carries TRBV19 and TRBJ2-7; TRBD1 aligns across 7 bases. There are 14 residues in the CDR3. V trimming: 5 bases; J trimming: 8 bases; junction bases outside the gene matches: 12. Germline V lookup: CDR1 LNHDA, CDR2 SQIVND (reference sequence). The CDR3 protein is CASSVRDSHLQQYF. In DNA form, the CDR3 reads TGTGCCAGTAGTGTCCGGGACAGTCATCTTCAGCAGTACTTC.

The table lists this clone with a few counts. The gene calls are TRBV10-3 and TRBJ1-5, with D possibly being TRBD1 (5 bases). Germline CDR1 reads ENHRY; CDR2 reads SYGVKD. This CDR3 is built from 14 residues. Trimming pared 3 bases from V and 0 bases from J, leaving 6 bases between. The CDR3 here is CAISEGVSNQPQHF. In nucleotides, the CDR3 is TGTGCCATCAGTGAAGGGGTTAGCAATCAGCCCCAGCATTTT.

The chain carries TRBV21-1 and TRBJ1-1; the table's D call, TRBD1, was not checked against the DNA. TRBV21-1 is labeled a pseudogene. The CDR3 runs to 18 residues. The CDR3 region is CASSKVGTGGITNTEAFF. In DNA, the CDR3 is TGTGCCAGCAGCAAAGTAGGGACAGGGGGCATCACGAACACTGAAGCTTTCTTT.

In DNA form, the CDR3 reads TGTGCCAGCAGCTTAGGACAGATCAGAGGGGAGACCCAGTACTTC. It codes for CASSLGQIRGETQYF. The V and J genes are TRBV13 and TRBJ2-5, with a weak D call TRBD2 (5 bases). Germline V gene sequence: CDR1 PRHDT, CDR2 FYEKMQ (reference sequence). The CDR3 is made up of 15 amino acids. V lost 0 bases and J lost 5, with 13 bases in between.

This clone was detected only once. The chain carries TRBV19 and TRBJ1-2; 10 positions agree with TRBD1. The V gene end was trimmed by 10 bases and the J gene end by 13 bases; junction bases not matched to a gene: 12. This CDR3 has 12 residues. CDR1 is LNHDA and CDR2 is SQIVND in the germline V gene (reference sequence). In nucleotides, the CDR3 is TGTGCCACGGCGGACAGGGGGTTGGCAGTCACCTTC. It translates to CATADRGLAVTF.

V is TRBV5-1 and J is TRBJ2-5; TRBD2 matches 7 bases. Per the germline V gene, CDR1 is SGHRS and CDR2 is YFSETQ. The CDR3 is 16 residues long. The V and J ends lost 0 bases and 5 bases, in that order; junction bases with no gene match: 10. The CDR3 nucleotides read TGCGCCAGCAGCTTGGTTGTGGGAGGGCCGGGGGAGACCCAGTACTTC. This codes for CASSLVVGGPGETQYF.

The V gene is TRBV5-1, the J gene TRBJ2-7; D not certain. This CDR3 is built from 14 residues. Germline assignment: CDR1 SGHRS and CDR2 YFSETQ. V dropped 0 bases and J dropped 0 bases, with 7 bases sitting between them. In DNA, the CDR3 is TGCGCCAGCAGCTTGGCGGTTAGCTCCTACGAGCAGTACTTC. Translated, it gives CASSLAVSSYEQYF.

V and J are TRBV19 and TRBJ1-6; D perhaps matches TRBD1 (6 bases). Germline loops: CDR1 LNHDA, CDR2 SQIVND (reference sequence). The CDR3 covers 14 residues. The V gene lost 5 bases and the J gene lost 10 bases, with 15 bases spanning the gap. CDR3 in DNA: TGTGCCAGTAGTCCCCGGGCAGGGGAGTCACCCCTCCACTTT. The encoded protein is CASSPRAGESPLHF.

The chain joins TRBV5-1 to TRBJ2-5; 12 bases are a match to TRBD2. The CDR3 is 16 residues long. Germline values: CDR1 SGHRS, CDR2 YFSETQ. With V trimmed by 4 bases and J by 2 bases, 6 bases remained unmatched. The CDR3 loop reads CASSPRTSGVQETQYF. CDR3 coding DNA: TGCGCCAGCAGCCCACGGACTAGCGGGGTACAAGAGACCCAGTACTTC.

There are a few counts of this clone. V and J are TRBV30 and TRBJ2-7; TRBD1 matches at 8 bases. Germline CDR1 GTSNPN, CDR2 SVGIG (reference sequence). This CDR3 has 12 amino acids. The J segment lost 5 bases and the V segment lost 5 bases, leaving 5 bases of the junction unmatched. CDR3 coding DNA: TGTGCCTGGGGGACAGGATTTGACGAGCAGTACTTC. This sequence encodes CAWGTGFDEQYF.

Here the CDR3 DNA reads TGCGCCAGCAGTGAGGCGGCAGGGGGCCCGTCCTACAATGAGCAGTTCTTC. It specifies CASSEAAGGPSYNEQFF. The chain carries TRBV10-1 and TRBJ2-1; 8 bases map to TRBD1. The CDR3 has 17 amino acids. With 2 bases clipped from V and 1 base from J, the junction kept 7 bases outside the gene matches. Germline loops: CDR1 WNHNN, CDR2 SYGVQD (reference sequence).